These T cell receptor beta chains were read from a single sample in a study of blood T cell repertoires in COVID-19. Method: immunoSEQ multiplex PCR; TCRdb's copy keeps in-frame clones and lacks some. The sample has about 110,000 clones, around 80% seen once. Sequenced sample: peripheral blood. These receptors all stem from a human donor in a cohort sampled during active or convalescent COVID-19. Each CDR3 is given with its conserved first and last residue. The D gene is left open where the match is weak. Clone size is not always given. Where it is, it says once, few, many or a class for expanded clones.

CDR3nt	CDR3aa	v_gene	abundance	d_gene	j_gene
TGCAGCGTTGAGGTCGGGGGTTTGACAGATACGCAGTATTTT	CSVEVGGLTDTQYF	TRBV29-1	-	-	TRBJ2-3
TGTGCCAGCAGCGGGGACAGCCTCCAAGAGACCCAGTACTTC	CASSGDSLQETQYF	TRBV3-1/TRBV3-2	-	TRBD1	TRBJ2-5
TGTGCCAGCAGCTTAGAGGACAGGGAATCCTACGAGCAGTACTTC	CASSLEDRESYEQYF	TRBV7-2	-	TRBD1	TRBJ2-7
TGTGCCAGTCGGGACAGTCAGCATCAGCCCCAGCATTTT	CASRDSQHQPQHF	TRBV19	-	TRBD1	TRBJ1-5
TGTGCCAGCAGTACCCAGACAGCCCTGAACACTGAAGCTTTCTTT	CASSTQTALNTEAFF	TRBV27	once	-	TRBJ1-1
TGTGCCAGCAGCTTCCGCCTACACGGGACAGATACGCAGTATTTT	CASSFRLHGTDTQYF	TRBV21-1	-	-	TRBJ2-3
TGCGCCAGCGCATGGCCCACAGGGAGCTACACCTTC	CASAWPTGSYTF	TRBV10-2	-	-	TRBJ1-2
TGTGCCAGCAGTTCCATCCCGGGGGACTACAATGAGCAGTTCTTC	CASSSIPGDYNEQFF	TRBV6-2/TRBV6-3	-	-	TRBJ2-1
TGTGCCAGTAGTATAGGGACTCACTACAATGAGCAGTTCTTC	CASSIGTHYNEQFF	TRBV19	many	-	TRBJ2-1
TGTGCCACCCGGGACAGGGAGGTCTATGGCTACACCTTC	CATRDREVYGYTF	TRBV6-5	-	TRBD1	TRBJ1-2